The clone carrying this T cell receptor beta chain was seen at least ten times. Its antigen is unidentified. The data belong to a study of regulatory T cells in long-lasting Graves disease. Study-wide points: It was peripheral blood alone, not thyroid tissue, that was studied.

Time point defined: newly diagnosed GD, antithyroid drugs for less than 3 months. From RNA extracted from PBMCs, the TCR library was made. Building of the TCR beta libraries involved iRepertoire HTBI primers and Arm-PCR of CDR3 regions. TCRdb used MiXCR to reprocess the multiplex PCR reads, holding one entry per CDR3 protein. The table lists 200,000 to 250,000 distinct CDR3 sequences, 20% of them singletons. CDR3 length: 11 amino acids. Trimming shortened V by 3 bases and J by 4 bases, and 1 base separated the two germline ends. CDR1 is MNHNS, CDR2 SASEGT, per germline. The clonotype comes from a female donor with Graves disease. This chain uses TRBV6-1 with TRBJ1-5; no definite D call. Source: peripheral blood mononuclear cells (PBMCs), taken at new diagnosis, from a patient treated with antithyroid drugs. The CDR3 loop reads CASSENQPQHF. The DNA for the CDR3 is TGTGCCAGCAGTGAGAATCAGCCCCAGCATTTT.